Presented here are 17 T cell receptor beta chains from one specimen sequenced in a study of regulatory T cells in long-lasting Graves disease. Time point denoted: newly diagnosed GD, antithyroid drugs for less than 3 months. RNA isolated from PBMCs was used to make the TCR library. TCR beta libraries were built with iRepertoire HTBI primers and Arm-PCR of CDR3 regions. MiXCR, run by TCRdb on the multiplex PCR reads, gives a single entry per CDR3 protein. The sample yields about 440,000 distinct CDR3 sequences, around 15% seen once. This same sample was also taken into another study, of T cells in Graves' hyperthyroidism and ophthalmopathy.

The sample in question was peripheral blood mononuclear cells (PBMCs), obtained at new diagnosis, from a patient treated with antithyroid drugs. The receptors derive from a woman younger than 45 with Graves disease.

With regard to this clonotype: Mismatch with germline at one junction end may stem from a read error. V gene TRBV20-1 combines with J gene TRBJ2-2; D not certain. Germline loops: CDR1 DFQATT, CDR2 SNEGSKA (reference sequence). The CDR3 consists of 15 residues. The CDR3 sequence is CSVRDLGDPTGELFF. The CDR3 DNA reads TGCAGTGTTAGAGATCTTGGCGACCCCACCGGGGAGCTGTTTTTT.

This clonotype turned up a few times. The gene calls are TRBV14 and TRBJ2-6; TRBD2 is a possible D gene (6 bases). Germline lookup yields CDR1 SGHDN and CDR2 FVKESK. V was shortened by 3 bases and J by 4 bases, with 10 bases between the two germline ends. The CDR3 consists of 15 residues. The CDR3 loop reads CASSQEGYGANVLTF. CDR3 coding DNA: TGTGCCAGCAGCCAGGAGGGATACGGGGCCAACGTCCTGACTTTC.

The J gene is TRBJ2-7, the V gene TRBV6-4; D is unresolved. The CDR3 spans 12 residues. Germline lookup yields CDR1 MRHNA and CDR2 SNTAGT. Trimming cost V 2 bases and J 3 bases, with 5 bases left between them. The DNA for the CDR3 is TGTGCCAGCAGTGACGCTCGCTACGAGCAGTACTTC. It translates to CASSDARYEQYF.

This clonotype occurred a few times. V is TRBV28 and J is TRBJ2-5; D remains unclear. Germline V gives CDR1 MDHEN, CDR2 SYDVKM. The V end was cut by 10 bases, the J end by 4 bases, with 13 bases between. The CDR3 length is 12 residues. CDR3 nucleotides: TGTGCCACCCAGACACGGTCAGAGACCCAGTACTTC. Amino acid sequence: CATQTRSETQYF.

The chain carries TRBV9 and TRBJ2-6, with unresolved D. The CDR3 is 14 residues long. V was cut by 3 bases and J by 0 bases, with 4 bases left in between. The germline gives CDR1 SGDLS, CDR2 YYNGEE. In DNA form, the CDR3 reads TGTGCCAGCAGCGGCCCCTCTGGGGCCAACGTCCTGACTTTC. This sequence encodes CASSGPSGANVLTF.

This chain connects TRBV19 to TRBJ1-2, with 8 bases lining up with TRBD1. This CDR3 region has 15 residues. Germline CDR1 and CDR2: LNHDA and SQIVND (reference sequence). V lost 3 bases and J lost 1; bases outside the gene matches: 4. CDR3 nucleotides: TGTGCCAGTAGTATTGGGACAGGTTATAACTATGGCTACACCTTC. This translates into CASSIGTGYNYGYTF. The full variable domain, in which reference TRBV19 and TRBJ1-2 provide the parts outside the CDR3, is DGGITQSPKYLFRKEGQNVTLSCEQNLNHDAMYWYRQDPGQGLRLIYYSQIVNDFQKGDIAEGYSVSREKKESFPLTVTSAQKNPTAFYLCASSIGTGYNYGYTFGSGTRLTVV.

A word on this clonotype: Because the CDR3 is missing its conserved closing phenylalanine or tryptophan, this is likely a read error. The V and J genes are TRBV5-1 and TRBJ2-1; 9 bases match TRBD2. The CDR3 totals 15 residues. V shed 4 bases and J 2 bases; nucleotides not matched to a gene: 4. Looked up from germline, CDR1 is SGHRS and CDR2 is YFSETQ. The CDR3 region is CASSNSGSTYNEQFS. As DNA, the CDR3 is TGCGCCAGCAGCAATAGCGGGAGCACCTACAATGAGCAGTTCTCC.

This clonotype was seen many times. The CDR3 coding sequence is TGTGCCAGCAGCTTATTCTCAGCCGGGGGCCTGAACACCGGGGAGCTGTTTTTT. As protein: CASSLFSAGGLNTGELFF. This chain links TRBV11-2 with TRBJ2-2; D possibly matches TRBD1 or TRBD2 (6 bases each). The CDR3 is 18 amino acids. The V end lost 2 bases, the J end lost 1 base, and 17 bases lay between the germline ends. In germline, CDR1 is SGHAT, CDR2 FQNNGV.

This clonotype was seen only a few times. CDR3: CASSSLTGLRSPLHF. For the CDR3, the DNA is TGTGCCAGCAGTTCGTTGACAGGGTTGCGTTCACCCCTCCACTTT. This rearrangement joins TRBV6-9 to TRBJ1-6; 7 bases are a match to TRBD1. Germline-derived CDR1 and CDR2 are MNHGY and SVAAGI. The J segment lost 9 bases and the V segment lost 4 bases, leaving 9 bases of the junction unmatched. This CDR3 contains 15 residues.

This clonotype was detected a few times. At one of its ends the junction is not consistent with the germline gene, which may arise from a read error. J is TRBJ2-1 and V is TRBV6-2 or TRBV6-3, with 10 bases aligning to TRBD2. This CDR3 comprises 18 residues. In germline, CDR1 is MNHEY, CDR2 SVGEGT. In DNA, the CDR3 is TGTGCCAGCAGAACAGCAATCAGCGGGAGGGCGGTTGACAATGGGCAGTTCTTC. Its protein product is CASRTAISGRAVDNGQFF.

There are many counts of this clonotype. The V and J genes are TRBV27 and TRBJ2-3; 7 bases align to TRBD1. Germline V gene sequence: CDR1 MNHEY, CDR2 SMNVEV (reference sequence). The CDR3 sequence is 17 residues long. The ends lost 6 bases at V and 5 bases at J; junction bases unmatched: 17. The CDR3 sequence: CASRAKTQGKERDTQYF. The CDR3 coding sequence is TGTGCCAGCAGGGCAAAAACACAGGGGAAGGAGCGAGATACGCAGTATTTT.

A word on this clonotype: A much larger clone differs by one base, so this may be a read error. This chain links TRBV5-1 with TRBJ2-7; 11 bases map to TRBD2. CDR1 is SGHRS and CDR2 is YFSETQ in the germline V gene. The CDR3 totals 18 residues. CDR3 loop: CASSLGLTSGSLTYEPYF. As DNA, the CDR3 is TGCGCCAGCAGCTTGGGACTAACTAGCGGGAGTCTCACCTACGAGCCGTACTTC.

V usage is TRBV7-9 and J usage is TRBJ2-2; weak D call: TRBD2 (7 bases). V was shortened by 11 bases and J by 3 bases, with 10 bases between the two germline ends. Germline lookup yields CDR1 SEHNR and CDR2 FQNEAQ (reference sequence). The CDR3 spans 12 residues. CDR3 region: CARGADTGELFF. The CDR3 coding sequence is TGTGCCCGGGGGGCGGACACCGGGGAGCTGTTTTTT. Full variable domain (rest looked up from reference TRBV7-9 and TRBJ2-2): DTGVSQNPRHKITKRGQNVTFRCDPISEHNRLYWYRQTLGQGPEFLTYFQNEAQLEKSRLLSDRFSAERPKGSFSTLEIQRTEQGDSAMYLCARGADTGELFFGEGSRLTVL.

For the CDR3, the DNA is TGTGCCATCGCTGTCAGGGGCGAAGATACGCAGTATTTT. Its protein product is CAIAVRGEDTQYF. This chain joins TRBV10-3 and TRBJ2-3; D may be TRBD1 (6 bases). The CDR3 sequence is 13 residues long. Germline V lookup: CDR1 ENHRY, CDR2 SYGVKD. V was cut by 8 bases and J by 5 bases, with 14 bases left in between.

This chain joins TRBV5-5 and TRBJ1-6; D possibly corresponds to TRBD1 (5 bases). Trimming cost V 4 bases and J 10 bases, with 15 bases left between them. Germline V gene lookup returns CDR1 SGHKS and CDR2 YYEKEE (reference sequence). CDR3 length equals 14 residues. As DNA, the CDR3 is TGTGCCAGCAGCCGGGGCCCTAGGGAATCACCCCTCCACTTT. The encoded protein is CASSRGPRESPLHF.

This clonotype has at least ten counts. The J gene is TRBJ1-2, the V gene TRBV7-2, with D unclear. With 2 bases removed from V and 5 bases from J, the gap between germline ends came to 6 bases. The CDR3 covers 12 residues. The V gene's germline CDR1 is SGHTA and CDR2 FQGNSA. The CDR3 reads CASSLRSYGYTF. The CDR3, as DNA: TGTGCCAGCAGCTTACGAAGTTATGGCTACACCTTC.

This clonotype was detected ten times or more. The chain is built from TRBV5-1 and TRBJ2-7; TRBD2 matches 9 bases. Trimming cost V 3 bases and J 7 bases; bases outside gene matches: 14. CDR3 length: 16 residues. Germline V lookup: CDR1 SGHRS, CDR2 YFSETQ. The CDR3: CASSSLAGLVAVEQYF. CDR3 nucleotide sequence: TGCGCCAGCAGCTCCCTAGCGGGATTAGTGGCGGTTGAGCAGTACTTC. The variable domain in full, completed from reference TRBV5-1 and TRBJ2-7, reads KAGVTQTPRYLIKTRGQQVTLSCSPISGHRSVSWYQQTPGQGLQFLFEYFSETQRNKGNFPGRFSGRQFSNSRSEMNVSTLELGDSALYLCASSSLAGLVAVEQYFGPGTRLTVT.